This T cell receptor beta chain was identified in a study of cytomegalovirus exposure and HLA in healthy donors. General study results and limits: In vitro experiments confirmed that a few CMV-associated chains were specific for CMV antigens. Cytomegalovirus-associated status was assigned to more than 150 TCR beta chains.

Turning to this clone: Antigen: not known.

The table came from immunoSEQ multiplex PCR; TCRdb's copy has only in-frame clones and leaves some out. This sample yields fewer than 350,000 clones, of which approximately 87% are seen a single time; 0.92% belongs to the top ten. Germline V gives CDR1 SGHVS, CDR2 FQNEAQ. The CDR3 contains 16 residues. The V gene end was trimmed by 4 bases and the J gene end by 7 bases; junction bases not matched to a gene: 11. This sequence joins TRBV7-8 and TRBJ2-5, with 11 bases that match TRBD1. The sequenced sample consisted of PBMCs. The receptor was derived from a woman aged 18-29 years in good health and CMV-seronegative. The CDR3 region has the DNA TGTGCCAGCAGCTACGAAAGGACAGGGGGCGTTGGGACCCAGTACTTC. Its protein product is CASSYERTGGVGTQYF.